The subject of this entry is one T cell receptor (beta chain). Its antigen is as yet unknown. The data are from a study of Tregs in tolerant kidney transplant recipients. Study results and caveats: Donor-specific Treg expansion exceeded global Treg expansion in tolerant patients, suggesting antigen drive.

Unstimulated Tregs (CD4+CD25+CD127-) and CD4+CD25- non-Tregs were sorted from PBMCs. Thawed PBMCs were rested overnight at 37°C with approximately 190 IU/ml IL-2 before regulatory T cell sorting. The assay was immunoSEQ multiplex PCR, and TCRdb's table has in-frame clones only and misses some. The sample has roughly 64,000 clones, approximately 98% seen once. The sample consisted of Tregs from blood, taken before the transplant. This sequence was found in a human donor who received a combined kidney and bone marrow transplant.

CDR3 DNA sequence: TGTGCCAGCAGCCAATCCACCGGGACAGGGAACGATGAGCAGTTCTTC. The encoded protein is CASSQSTGTGNDEQFF. The chain carries TRBV4-2 and TRBJ2-1; 9 bases match TRBD1. This CDR3 spans 16 amino acids. Trimming removed 2 bases from V and 8 bases from J; junction bases left unmatched: 10. CDR1 and CDR2 (germline): LGHNA, YNFKEQ.